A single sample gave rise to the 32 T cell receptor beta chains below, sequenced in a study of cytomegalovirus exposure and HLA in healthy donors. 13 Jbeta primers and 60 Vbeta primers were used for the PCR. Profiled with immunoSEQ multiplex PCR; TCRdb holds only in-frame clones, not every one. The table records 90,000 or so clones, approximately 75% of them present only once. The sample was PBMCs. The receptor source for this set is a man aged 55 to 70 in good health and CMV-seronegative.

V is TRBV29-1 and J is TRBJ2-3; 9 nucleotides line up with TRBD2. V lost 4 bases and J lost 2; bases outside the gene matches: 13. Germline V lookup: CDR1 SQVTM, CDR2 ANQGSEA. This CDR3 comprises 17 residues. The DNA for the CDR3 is TGCAGCGTTGTTTTGCTACGCCTAGCGGGGACCACAGATACGCAGTATTTT. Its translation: CSVVLLRLAGTTDTQYF.

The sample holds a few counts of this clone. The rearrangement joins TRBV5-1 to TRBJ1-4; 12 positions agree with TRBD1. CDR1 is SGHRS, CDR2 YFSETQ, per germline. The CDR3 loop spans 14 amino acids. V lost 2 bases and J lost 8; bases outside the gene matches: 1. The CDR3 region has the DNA TGCGCCAGCAGCTTAGGGACAGGGGGCGAAAAACTGTTTTTT. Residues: CASSLGTGGEKLFF.

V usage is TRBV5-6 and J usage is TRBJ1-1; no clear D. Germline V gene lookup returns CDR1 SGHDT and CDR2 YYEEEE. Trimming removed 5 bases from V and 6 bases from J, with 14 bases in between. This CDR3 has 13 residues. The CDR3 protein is CASSPGVGPEAFF. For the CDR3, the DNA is TGTGCCAGCAGTCCCGGGGTCGGCCCTGAAGCTTTCTTT.

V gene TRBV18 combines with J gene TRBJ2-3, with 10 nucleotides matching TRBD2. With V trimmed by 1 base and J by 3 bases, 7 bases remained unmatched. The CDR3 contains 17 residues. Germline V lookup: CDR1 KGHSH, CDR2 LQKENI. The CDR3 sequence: CASSPQASGGATDTQYF. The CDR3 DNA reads TGTGCCAGCTCACCACAGGCCAGCGGGGGGGCGACAGATACGCAGTATTTT.

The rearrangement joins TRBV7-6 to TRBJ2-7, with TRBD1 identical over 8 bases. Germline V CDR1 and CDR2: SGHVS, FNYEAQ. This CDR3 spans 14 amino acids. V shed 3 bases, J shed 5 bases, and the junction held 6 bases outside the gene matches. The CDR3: CASSLGDRQDEQYF. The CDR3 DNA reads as TGTGCCAGCAGCTTGGGGGACAGGCAGGACGAGCAGTACTTC.

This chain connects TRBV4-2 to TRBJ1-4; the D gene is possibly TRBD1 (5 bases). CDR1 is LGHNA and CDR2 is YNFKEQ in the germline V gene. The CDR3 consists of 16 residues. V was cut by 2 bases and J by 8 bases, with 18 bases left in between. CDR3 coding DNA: TGTGCCAGCAGCCAACCCGGCGGGGGGGGTTACGAAAAACTGTTTTTT. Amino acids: CASSQPGGGGYEKLFF.

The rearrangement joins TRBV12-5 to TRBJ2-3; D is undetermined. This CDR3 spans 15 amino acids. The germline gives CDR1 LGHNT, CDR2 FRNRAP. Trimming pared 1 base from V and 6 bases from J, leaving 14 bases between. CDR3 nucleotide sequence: TGTGCTAGTGGTTTGGGGGCCCCCGGTGGGGATACGCAGTATTTT. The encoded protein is CASGLGAPGGDTQYF.

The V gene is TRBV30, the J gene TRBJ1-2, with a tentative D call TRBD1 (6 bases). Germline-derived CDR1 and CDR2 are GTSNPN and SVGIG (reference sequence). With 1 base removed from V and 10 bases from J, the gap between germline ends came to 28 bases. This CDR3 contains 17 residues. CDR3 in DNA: TGTGCCTGGAGTGCTCTGGGGGCCACAGGGAGACCTGAGGACTACACCTTC. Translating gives CAWSALGATGRPEDYTF.

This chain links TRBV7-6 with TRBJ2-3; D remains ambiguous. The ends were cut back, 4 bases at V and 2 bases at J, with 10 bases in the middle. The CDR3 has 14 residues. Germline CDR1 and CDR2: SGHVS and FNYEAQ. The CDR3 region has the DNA TGTGCCAGCAGCTCTACTACTGCCACAGATACGCAGTATTTT. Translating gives CASSSTTATDTQYF.

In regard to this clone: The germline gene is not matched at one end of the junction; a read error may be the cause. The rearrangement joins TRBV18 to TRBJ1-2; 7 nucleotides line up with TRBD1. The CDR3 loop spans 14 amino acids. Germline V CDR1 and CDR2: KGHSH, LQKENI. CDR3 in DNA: TGTGCCAGCTCGCCACAGGGGTCGGAATATGGCTACACCTTC. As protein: CASSPQGSEYGYTF.

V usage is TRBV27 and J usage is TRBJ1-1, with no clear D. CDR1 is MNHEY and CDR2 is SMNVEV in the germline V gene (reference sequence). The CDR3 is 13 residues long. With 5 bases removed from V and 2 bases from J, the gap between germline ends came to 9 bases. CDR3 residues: CASSRHDNTEAFF. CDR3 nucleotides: TGTGCCAGCAGTCGACATGATAACACTGAAGCTTTCTTT.

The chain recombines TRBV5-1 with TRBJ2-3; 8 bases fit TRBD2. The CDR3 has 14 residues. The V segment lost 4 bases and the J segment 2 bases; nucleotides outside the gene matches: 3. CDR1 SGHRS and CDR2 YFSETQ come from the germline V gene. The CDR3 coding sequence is TGCGCCAGCAGCCTTAGCGGGGCCACAGATACGCAGTATTTT. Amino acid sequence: CASSLSGATDTQYF.

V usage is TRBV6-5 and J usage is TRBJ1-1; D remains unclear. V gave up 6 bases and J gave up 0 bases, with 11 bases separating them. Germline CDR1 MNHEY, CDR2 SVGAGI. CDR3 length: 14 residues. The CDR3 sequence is CASRLDKVNTEAFF. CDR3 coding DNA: TGTGCCAGCAGATTAGACAAGGTGAACACTGAAGCTTTCTTT.

The CDR3 DNA reads TGTGCCAGCAGCTTAAGGACTAGCGGGGGCCGGGCGGTAGAGCAGTTCTTC. Translation: CASSLRTSGGRAVEQFF. J is TRBJ2-1 and V is TRBV7-9, with 13 bases lining up with TRBD2. The CDR3 extends over 17 amino acids. V shed 2 bases, J shed 10 bases, and the junction held 11 bases outside the gene matches. CDR1 and CDR2 (germline): SEHNR, FQNEAQ (reference sequence). Combining the CDR3 with reference TRBV7-9 and TRBJ2-1 gives the whole variable domain DTGVSQNPRHKITKRGQNVTFRCDPISEHNRLYWYRQTLGQGPEFLTYFQNEAQLEKSRLLSDRFSAERPKGSFSTLEIQRTEQGDSAMYLCASSLRTSGGRAVEQFFGPGTRLTVL.

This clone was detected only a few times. CDR3 amino acids: CASSVGGGDEQYF. The CDR3 DNA is TGTGCCAGCAGCGTAGGAGGGGGCGACGAGCAGTACTTC. This chain uses TRBV9 with TRBJ2-7; 7 bases are shared with TRBD1. Germline CDR1 SGDLS, CDR2 YYNGEE. Unmatched junction bases numbered 2, after V lost 0 bases and J lost 5 bases. The CDR3 covers 13 residues.

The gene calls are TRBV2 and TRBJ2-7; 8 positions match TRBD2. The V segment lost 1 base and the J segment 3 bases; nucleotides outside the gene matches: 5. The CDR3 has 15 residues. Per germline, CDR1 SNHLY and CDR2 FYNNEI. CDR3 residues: CASSEVGLGVYEQYF. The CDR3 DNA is TGTGCCAGCAGTGAAGTGGGACTAGGTGTCTACGAGCAGTACTTC.

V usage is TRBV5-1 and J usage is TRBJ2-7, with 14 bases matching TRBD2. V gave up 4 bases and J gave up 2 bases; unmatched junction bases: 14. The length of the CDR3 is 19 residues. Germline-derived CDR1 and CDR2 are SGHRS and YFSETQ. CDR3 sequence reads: CASSAAGLAGGSSAYEQYF. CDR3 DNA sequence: TGCGCCAGCAGCGCCGCTGGACTAGCGGGGGGATCATCGGCCTACGAGCAGTACTTC.

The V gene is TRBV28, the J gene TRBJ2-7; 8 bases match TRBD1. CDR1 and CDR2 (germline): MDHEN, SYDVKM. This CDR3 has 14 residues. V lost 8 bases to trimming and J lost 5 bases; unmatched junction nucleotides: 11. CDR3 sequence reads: CASYTGTGSDEQYF. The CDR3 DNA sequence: TGTGCCAGCTATACCGGGACAGGCAGCGACGAGCAGTACTTC.

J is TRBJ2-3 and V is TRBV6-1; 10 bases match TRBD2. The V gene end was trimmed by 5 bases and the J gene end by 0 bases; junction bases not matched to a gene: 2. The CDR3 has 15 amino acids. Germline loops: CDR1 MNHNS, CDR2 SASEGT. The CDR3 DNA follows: TGTGCCAGCAGTCCACTAGCGGGGAGCACAGATACGCAGTATTTT. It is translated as CASSPLAGSTDTQYF.

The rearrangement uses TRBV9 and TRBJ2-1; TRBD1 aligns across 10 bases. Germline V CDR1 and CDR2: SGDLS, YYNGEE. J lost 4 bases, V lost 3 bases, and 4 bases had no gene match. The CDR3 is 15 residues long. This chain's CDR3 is CASSEGGQGYNEQFF. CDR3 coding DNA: TGTGCCAGCAGCGAGGGGGGACAGGGGTACAATGAGCAGTTCTTC.

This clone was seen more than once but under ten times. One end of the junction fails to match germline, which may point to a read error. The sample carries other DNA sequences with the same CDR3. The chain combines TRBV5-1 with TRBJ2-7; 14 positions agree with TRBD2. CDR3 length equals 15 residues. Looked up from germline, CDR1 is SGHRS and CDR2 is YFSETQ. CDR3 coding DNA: TGTGCCAGCAGCTACGGACTAGCGGGGGGCCACGAGCAGTACTTC. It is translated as CASSYGLAGGHEQYF.

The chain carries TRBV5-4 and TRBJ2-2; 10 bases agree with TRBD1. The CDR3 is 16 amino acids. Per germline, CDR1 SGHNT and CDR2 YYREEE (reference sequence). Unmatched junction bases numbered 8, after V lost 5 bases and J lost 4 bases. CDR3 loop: CASSPRGTGVTGELFF. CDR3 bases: TGTGCCAGCAGTCCCCGCGGGACAGGGGTCACCGGGGAGCTGTTTTTT.

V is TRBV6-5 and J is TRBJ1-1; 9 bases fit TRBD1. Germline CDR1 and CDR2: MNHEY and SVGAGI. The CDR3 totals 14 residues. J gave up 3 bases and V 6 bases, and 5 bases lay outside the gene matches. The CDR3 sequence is CASSRTGVYTEAFF. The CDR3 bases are TGTGCCAGCAGCCGGACAGGGGTTTACACTGAAGCTTTCTTT.

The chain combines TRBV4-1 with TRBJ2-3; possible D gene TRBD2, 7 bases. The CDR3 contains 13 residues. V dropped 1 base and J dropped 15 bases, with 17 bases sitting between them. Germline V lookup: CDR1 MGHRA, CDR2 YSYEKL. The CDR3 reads CASSQGWGGPNYF. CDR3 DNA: TGCGCCAGCAGCCAAGGATGGGGGGGGCCAAACTATTTT.

The CDR3 region has the DNA TGTGCCACCAGCAGCCTTTTTAGCGGGGGGAGGGTCGGGGAGCTGTTTTTT. This translates into CATSSLFSGGRVGELFF. This chain joins TRBV15 and TRBJ2-2; 10 bases align to TRBD2. This CDR3 region has 17 residues. The J segment lost 7 bases and the V segment lost 3 bases, leaving 11 bases of the junction unmatched. Germline values: CDR1 LNHNV, CDR2 YYDKDF (reference sequence).

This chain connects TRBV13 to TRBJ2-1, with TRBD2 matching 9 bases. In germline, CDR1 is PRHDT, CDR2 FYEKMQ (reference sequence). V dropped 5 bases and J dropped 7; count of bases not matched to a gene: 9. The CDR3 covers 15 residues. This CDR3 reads CASSQQRGERNEQFF. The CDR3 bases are TGTGCCAGCAGCCAGCAGCGGGGGGAGAGGAATGAGCAGTTCTTC.

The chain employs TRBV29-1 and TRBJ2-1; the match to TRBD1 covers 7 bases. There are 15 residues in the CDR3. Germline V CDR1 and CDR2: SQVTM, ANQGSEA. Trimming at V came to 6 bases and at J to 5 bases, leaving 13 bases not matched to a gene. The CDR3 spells CSVSQGDRRDNEQFF. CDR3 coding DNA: TGCAGCGTGTCTCAGGGGGACCGGAGAGACAATGAGCAGTTCTTC.

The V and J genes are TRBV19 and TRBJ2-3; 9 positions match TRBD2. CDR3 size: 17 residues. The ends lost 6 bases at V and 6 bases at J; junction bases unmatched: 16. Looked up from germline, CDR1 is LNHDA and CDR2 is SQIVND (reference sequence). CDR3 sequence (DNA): TGTGCCAGTAGGGGCATCGAGCGGGGGGTAAGGTTCGATACGCAGTATTTT. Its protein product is CASRGIERGVRFDTQYF.

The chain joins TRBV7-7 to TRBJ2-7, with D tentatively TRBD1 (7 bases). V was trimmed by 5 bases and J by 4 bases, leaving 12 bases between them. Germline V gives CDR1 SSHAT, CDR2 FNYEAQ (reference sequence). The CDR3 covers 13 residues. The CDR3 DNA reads TGTGCCAGCAGCCCAGGGGGGAGGTACGAGCAGTACTTC. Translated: CASSPGGRYEQYF.

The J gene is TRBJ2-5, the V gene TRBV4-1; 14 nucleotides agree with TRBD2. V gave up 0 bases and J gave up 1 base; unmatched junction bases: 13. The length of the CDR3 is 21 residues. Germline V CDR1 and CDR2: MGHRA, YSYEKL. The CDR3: CASSQDRGTGLAGGLQETQYF. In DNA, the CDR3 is TGCGCCAGCAGCCAAGATAGAGGAACCGGACTAGCGGGGGGCCTCCAAGAGACCCAGTACTTC.

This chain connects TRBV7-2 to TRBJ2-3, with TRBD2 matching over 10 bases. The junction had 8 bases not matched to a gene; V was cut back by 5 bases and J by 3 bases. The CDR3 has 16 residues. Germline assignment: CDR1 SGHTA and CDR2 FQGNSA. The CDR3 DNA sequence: TGTGCCAGCAGCCGTACAGCGGGGGGGCCGACAGATACGCAGTATTTT. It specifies CASSRTAGGPTDTQYF.

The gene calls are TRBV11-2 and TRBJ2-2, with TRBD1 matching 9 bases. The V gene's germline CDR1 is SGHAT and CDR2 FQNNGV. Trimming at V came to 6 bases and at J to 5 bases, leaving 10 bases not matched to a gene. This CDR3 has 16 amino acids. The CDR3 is CASSPIRTGDTGELFF. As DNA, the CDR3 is TGTGCCAGCAGTCCTATCAGGACAGGGGATACCGGGGAGCTGTTTTTT.